The 23 T cell receptor beta chains presented below share a single source sample, sequenced in a study of T cell repertoires in cytomegalovirus infection. The antigens of these receptors remain unknown. TCRdb re-called the reads with MiXCR, one entry per CDR3 protein. There are 250,000 to 400,000 distinct CDR3 sequences in the sample; 25% occur only once, and 13% lies in the top ten. Sequencing used cultured PBMCs, obtained from culture after CMV antigen stimulation. Source of these receptors: a human donor in good health (CMV status not recorded). Some clones in this sample may be carry-over from other donors' samples.

The chain combines TRBV20-1 with TRBJ2-1; D gene ambiguous. Germline values: CDR1 DFQATT, CDR2 SNEGSKA (reference sequence). The CDR3 length is 10 residues. V lost 6 bases and J 7 bases, leaving 7 bases between the germline ends. CDR3 sequence reads: CSALGNEQFF. The CDR3 nucleotides read TGCAGTGCACTGGGGAATGAGCAGTTCTTC.

The chain is built from TRBV19 and TRBJ1-6; no reliable D call. Germline V gene data show CDR1 as LNHDA and CDR2 as SQIVND (reference sequence). This CDR3 spans 15 amino acids. V shed 7 bases and J shed 0 bases, with 10 bases lying between them. The CDR3 DNA is TGTGCCAGTATGGGAGGGAGCTCCTATAATTCACCCCTCCACTTT. Protein sequence: CASMGGSSYNSPLHF.

In this sample, this clonotype turned up a few times. The V call is TRBV7-3, the J call TRBJ2-3; D perhaps matches TRBD2 (5 bases). The germline V and J ends were trimmed by 3 bases and 1 base, with 11 bases remaining between them. Germline CDR1 reads SGHTA; CDR2 reads FQGTGA. CDR3 length: 15 residues. The CDR3 spells CASSFGTRGTDTQYF. CDR3 in DNA: TGTGCCAGCAGCTTTGGTACGCGGGGCACAGATACGCAGTATTTT.

This clonotype was counted a few times. The CDR3 coding sequence is TGCGCCAGCAGCCAAGATTGCGCATACGAGCAGTACGTC. Its protein is CASSQDCAYEQYV. The J gene is TRBJ2-7, the V gene TRBV4-3, with D uncertain. V was shortened by 0 bases and J by 4 bases, with 7 bases between the two germline ends. CDR1 LGHNA and CDR2 YSLEER come from the germline V gene. There are 13 residues in the CDR3.

J is TRBJ2-7 and V is TRBV20-1; 7 bases match TRBD2. The CDR3 sequence is 15 residues long. V was pared by 0 bases and J by 2 bases, with 7 bases of the junction left unmatched. The germline V gene encodes CDR1 DFQATT and CDR2 SNEGSKA (reference sequence). The CDR3 nucleotides read TGCAGTGCTAGAGATTATGAAGCGGGACCCTACGAGCAGTACTTC. Translated, it gives CSARDYEAGPYEQYF.

The rearrangement joins TRBV7-2 to TRBJ2-5; no clear D. The CDR3 runs to 15 residues. V dropped 5 bases and J dropped 5 bases, with 18 bases sitting between them. Germline CDR1 SGHTA, CDR2 FQGNSA. CDR3 region: CASSRINYSGETQYF. The CDR3 coding sequence is TGTGCCAGCAGCAGGATTAACTATTCCGGGGAGACCCAGTACTTC.

This clonotype has a count of ten or more. The chain combines TRBV2 with TRBJ2-5; D is undetermined. Germline values: CDR1 SNHLY, CDR2 FYNNEI. V was pared by 3 bases and J by 5 bases, with 4 bases between. There are 11 residues in the CDR3. The CDR3: CASSESETQYF. The CDR3 nucleotides read TGTGCCAGCAGTGAGAGTGAGACCCAGTACTTC.

This clonotype occurred many times. The chain recombines TRBV12-3 or TRBV12-4 with TRBJ1-1; 9 nucleotides match TRBD1. This CDR3 is 14 amino acids long. The trim removed 3 bases at V and 5 bases at J, leaving 4 bases unmatched. CDR3 bases: TGTGCCAGCAGTTTTGGGACAGGGATGACTGAAGCTTTCTTT. Translating gives CASSFGTGMTEAFF.

This clonotype occurred a few times. J is TRBJ2-1 and V is TRBV7-3; 13 bases line up with TRBD2. The CDR3 has 17 amino acids. J lost 10 bases, V lost 5 bases, and 14 bases had no gene match. Germline loops: CDR1 SGHTA, CDR2 FQGTGA. The CDR3 nucleotides are TGTGCCAGCAGCCCGAGGTCGGGACTAGCGGGAAGTGGGGAGCAGTTCTTC. It codes for CASSPRSGLAGSGEQFF.

The V call is TRBV28, the J call TRBJ2-7, with 9 bases lining up with TRBD1. V dropped 10 bases and J dropped 2; count of bases not matched to a gene: 6. Germline values: CDR1 MDHEN, CDR2 SYDVKM. The CDR3 sequence is 13 residues long. CDR3 nucleotide sequence: TGTGCCAACCAAGGGACAGGGACCTACGAGCAGTACTTC. Protein product: CANQGTGTYEQYF.

The sample holds a few counts of this clonotype. V gene TRBV7-9 combines with J gene TRBJ1-2; D possibly corresponds to TRBD1 (5 bases). Germline CDR1 and CDR2: SEHNR and FQNEAQ (reference sequence). The CDR3 consists of 13 residues. The V end lost 4 bases, the J end lost 5 bases, and 11 bases lay between the germline ends. The CDR3 DNA follows: TGTGCCAGCAGCTCCCAGTCAGGGTATGGCTACACCTTC. Residues: CASSSQSGYGYTF.

This clonotype was seen a handful of times. The genes are TRBV5-4 and TRBJ2-5; D gene unclear. Looked up from germline, CDR1 is SGHNT and CDR2 is YYREEE (reference sequence). This CDR3 is built from 14 residues. The V gene lost 5 bases and the J gene lost 1 base, with 12 bases spanning the gap. DNA for the CDR3: TGTGCCAGCAGTCTTACCCAGCGCCAAGAGACCCAGTACTTC. Protein sequence: CASSLTQRQETQYF.

This clonotype was found many times. The chain is built from TRBV7-2 and TRBJ2-3; D is unclear. This CDR3 region has 15 residues. Germline loops: CDR1 SGHTA, CDR2 FQGNSA. V dropped 2 bases and J dropped 3 bases, with 12 bases sitting between them. The CDR3 here is CASSLRPRRTDTQYF. In DNA, the CDR3 is TGTGCCAGCAGCTTACGGCCAAGGCGGACAGATACGCAGTATTTT.

The CDR3 DNA sequence: TGTGCCAGCAGTTTTCTCGGGGTCACAGATACGCAGTATTTT. It codes for CASSFLGVTDTQYF. The chain recombines TRBV12-3 or TRBV12-4 with TRBJ2-3, with D possibly being TRBD2 (5 bases). CDR3 length: 14 amino acids. The V end was cut by 3 bases, the J end by 2 bases, with 9 bases between.

The V call is TRBV28, the J call TRBJ1-1; no definite D call. CDR1 MDHEN and CDR2 SYDVKM come from the germline V gene. V lost 1 base, J lost 1 base, and 7 bases lay in between. This CDR3 contains 14 residues. The CDR3 loop is CASSLSLQNTEAFF. The CDR3 DNA is TGTGCCAGCAGTTTATCACTGCAGAACACTGAAGCTTTCTTT.

This chain joins TRBV29-1 and TRBJ1-2; a weak D match, TRBD1 (6 bases). CDR3 length: 13 amino acids. V was shortened by 7 bases and J by 6 bases, with 18 bases between the two germline ends. CDR1 is SQVTM, CDR2 ANQGSEA, per germline. The CDR3 DNA reads TGCAGCGCCCGTGACAGGTTACCCGATGGCTACACCTTC. Protein: CSARDRLPDGYTF. The full variable domain, completed using reference TRBV29-1 and TRBJ1-2, is SAVISQKPSRDICQRGTSLTIQCQVDSQVTMMFWYRQQPGQSLTLIATANQGSEATYESGFVIDKFPISRPNLTFSTLTVSNMSPEDSSIYLCSARDRLPDGYTFGSGTRLTVV.

At least ten counts were recorded for this clonotype. The J gene is TRBJ2-7, the V gene TRBV7-9; 8 nucleotides agree with TRBD1. The CDR3 runs 16 residues. V shed 7 bases, J shed 1 base, and the junction held 12 bases outside the gene matches. The germline V gene encodes CDR1 SEHNR and CDR2 FQNEAQ (reference sequence). The CDR3 DNA follows: TGTGCCAGCATGGCCTTATGGGACAGGCATTCCTACGAGCAGTACTTC. Residues: CASMALWDRHSYEQYF.

The rearrangement links TRBV7-2 to TRBJ1-1, with TRBD1 identical over 10 bases. The length of the CDR3 is 15 residues. Germline V gene lookup returns CDR1 SGHTA and CDR2 FQGNSA. V shed 6 bases and J 5 bases; nucleotides not matched to a gene: 9. The CDR3 region is CASRQRQGAWTEAFF. The CDR3 DNA reads as TGTGCCAGCAGGCAACGACAGGGGGCTTGGACTGAAGCTTTCTTT.

The V gene is TRBV6-5, the J gene TRBJ1-1, with D possibly TRBD1 on 6 matching bases. The V gene's germline CDR1 is MNHEY and CDR2 SVGAGI. The CDR3 contains 15 residues. With 4 bases removed from V and 3 bases from J, the gap between germline ends came to 15 bases. The CDR3 nucleotides read TGTGCCAGCAGTTCCCCGGTTAGGGGGGACACTGAAGCTTTCTTT. This encodes CASSSPVRGDTEAFF.

This clonotype was detected ten times or more. The chain has TRBV19 and TRBJ1-2, with D possibly matching TRBD1 (6 bases). The CDR3 loop spans 14 amino acids. Germline V CDR1 and CDR2: LNHDA, SQIVND (reference sequence). The V gene lost 9 bases and the J gene lost 1 base, with 15 bases spanning the gap. DNA of the CDR3: TGTGCCAGCAGCCCCCAGGGACATAACTATGGCTACACCTTC. Its protein product is CASSPQGHNYGYTF. The variable domain in full, completed from reference TRBV19 and TRBJ1-2, reads DGGITQSPKYLFRKEGQNVTLSCEQNLNHDAMYWYRQDPGQGLRLIYYSQIVNDFQKGDIAEGYSVSREKKESFPLTVTSAQKNPTAFYLCASSPQGHNYGYTFGSGTRLTVV.

This clonotype has just a few counts. The chain employs TRBV28 and TRBJ1-1; weak D call: TRBD1 (5 bases). Trimming removed 5 bases from V and 1 base from J, with 17 bases in between. From germline, CDR1 is MDHEN and CDR2 SYDVKM. This CDR3 has 16 amino acids. CDR3 nucleotides: TGTGCCAGCAGTCCGGGGGGGGGTCGGGCGAACACTGAAGCTTTCTTT. Encoded protein: CASSPGGGRANTEAFF.

This clonotype showed up just a few times. The rearrangement uses TRBV28 and TRBJ1-1; maybe TRBD1 (5 bases). In germline, CDR1 is MDHEN, CDR2 SYDVKM. The CDR3 totals 15 residues. The ends were cut back, 3 bases at V and 0 bases at J, with 11 bases in the middle. The CDR3 is CASSFRRGMNTEAFF. The CDR3 coding sequence is TGTGCCAGCAGTTTCCGGCGGGGGATGAACACTGAAGCTTTCTTT.

The chain links TRBV20-1 to TRBJ2-5; D gene ambiguous. The CDR3 is 12 residues long. V lost 5 bases and J 4 bases, leaving 11 bases between the germline ends. CDR1 is DFQATT and CDR2 is SNEGSKA in the germline V gene (reference sequence). For the CDR3, the DNA is TGCAGTGCTTTTGACGGTGGAGAGACCCAGTACTTC. This sequence encodes CSAFDGGETQYF.